Listed here are 9 T cell receptor beta chains from one sample, sequenced in a study of T cell responses to AZD1222 COVID-19 vaccine. Clones were sequenced by immunoSEQ multiplex PCR, and TCRdb holds only the in-frame ones, with some missing. The sample consists of 80,000 or so clones, just over 90% of them appearing once. The sample here was peripheral blood, taken 28 days after the second AZD1222 dose. The source of these receptors is an adult who received the AZD1222 COVID-19 vaccine.

Points on this clone: Other nucleotide sequences from this sample produce the same CDR3. The DNA for the CDR3 is TGCAGTGCTGGGGACAGGGGGGAGCAGTACTTC. Protein sequence: CSAGDRGEQYF. The J gene is TRBJ2-7, the V gene TRBV20-1; 11 positions agree with TRBD1. CDR3 length: 11 amino acids. CDR1 DFQATT and CDR2 SNEGSKA come from the germline V gene (reference sequence). The V and J ends lost 5 bases and 7 bases, in that order; junction bases with no gene match: 1.

In this sample, this clone turned up a few times. The gene calls are TRBV29-1 and TRBJ1-5, with D possibly matching TRBD1 (5 bases). The CDR3 totals 14 residues. V lost 7 bases to trimming and J lost 0 bases, with 13 bases between them. Germline values: CDR1 SQVTM, CDR2 ANQGSEA. The CDR3 nucleotides are TGCAGCGCCGGAAGCGGGGGTAGCAATCAGCCCCAGCATTTT. Translated: CSAGSGGSNQPQHF. Supplemented by reference TRBV29-1 and TRBJ1-5, the full variable domain reads SAVISQKPSRDICQRGTSLTIQCQVDSQVTMMFWYRQQPGQSLTLIATANQGSEATYESGFVIDKFPISRPNLTFSTLTVSNMSPEDSSIYLCSAGSGGSNQPQHFGDGTRLSIL.

V usage is TRBV2 and J usage is TRBJ1-2, with unresolved D. Germline loops: CDR1 SNHLY, CDR2 FYNNEI. The CDR3 has 13 amino acids. Trimming shortened V by 2 bases and J by 7 bases, and 11 bases separated the two germline ends. As DNA, the CDR3 is TGTGCCAGCAGTGAAAGGCAGTCTAGTGGCTACACCTTC. Translated: CASSERQSSGYTF.

The rearrangement links TRBV10-3 to TRBJ2-7; TRBD2 aligns across 12 bases. The CDR3 extends over 16 amino acids. Trimming at V came to 4 bases and at J to 7 bases, leaving 11 bases not matched to a gene. CDR1 is ENHRY and CDR2 is SYGVKD in the germline V gene. CDR3 region: CAISGLAGESLSEQYF. The CDR3 nucleotides read TGTGCCATCAGTGGACTAGCGGGAGAGTCCCTATCTGAGCAGTACTTC.

This clone was recorded a few times. The CDR3 sequence is CASSLARRNTIYF. Written as DNA, the CDR3 is TGTGCCAGCAGCTTAGCACGGAGAAACACCATATATTTT. J is TRBJ1-3 and V is TRBV7-6; D unresolved. CDR3 length equals 13 residues. V dropped 0 bases and J dropped 5 bases, with 5 bases sitting between them. Germline CDR1 is SGHVS and CDR2 is FNYEAQ. Complete variable domain (other parts from reference TRBV7-6 and TRBJ1-3): GAGVSQSPRYKVTKRGQDVALRCDPISGHVSLYWYRQALGQGPEFLTYFNYEAQQDKSGLPNDRFSAERPEGSISTLTIQRTEQRDSAMYRCASSLARRNTIYFGEGSWLTVV.

The V and J genes are TRBV5-1 and TRBJ1-4; D is undetermined. The germline CDR1 and CDR2 sequences are SGHRS and YFSETQ. This CDR3 is 14 amino acids long. Trimming removed 4 bases at V and 8 bases at J, with 15 bases between. CDR3 residues: CASSPGLSGEKLFF. CDR3 sequence (DNA): TGCGCCAGCAGCCCCGGGCTAAGCGGGGAAAAACTGTTTTTT.

This clone was counted a single time. The chain employs TRBV5-1 and TRBJ2-1, with 7 positions matching TRBD2. The CDR3 has 12 amino acids. The V gene's germline CDR1 is SGHRS and CDR2 YFSETQ. V lost 4 bases and J lost 9; bases outside the gene matches: 4. CDR3 in amino acids: CASSDPGGEQFF. For the CDR3, the DNA is TGCGCCAGCAGCGACCCGGGGGGTGAGCAGTTCTTC.

The rearrangement uses TRBV29-1 and TRBJ1-1; TRBD1 might be the D (6 bases). Germline lookup yields CDR1 SQVTM and CDR2 ANQGSEA. The ends were cut back, 3 bases at V and 4 bases at J, with 18 bases in the middle. This CDR3 contains 15 residues. The CDR3 region has the DNA TGCAGCGTTGACCCCCTCCCCGGAGGGGGCACTGAAGCTTTCTTT. Translating gives CSVDPLPGGGTEAFF.

The chain's CDR3 is CASSLGRADTQYF. The CDR3 DNA follows: TGTGCCAGCAGCTTAGGCCGTGCAGATACGCAGTATTTT. This sequence joins TRBV13 and TRBJ2-3; no firm D call. V dropped 0 bases and J dropped 4 bases, with 5 bases sitting between them. Germline CDR1 and CDR2: PRHDT and FYEKMQ (reference sequence). The CDR3 covers 13 residues. The variable domain in full, completed from reference TRBV13 and TRBJ2-3, reads AAGVIQSPRHLIKEKRETATLKCYPIPRHDTVYWYQQGPGQDPQFLISFYEKMQSDKGSIPDRFSAQQFSDYHSELNMSSLELGDSALYFCASSLGRADTQYFGPGTRLTVL.